This T cell receptor beta chain was sequenced for a study of blood T cells in healthy people across ages. The use of a sample-barcoded 5' primer and a J-beta primer mix characterized a second PCR of about 7 to 12 cycles. With 12 random nucleotides, a template-switch adaptor tagged each individual cDNA molecule. TCRdb passed the 5' RACE reads through MiXCR, listing each CDR3 protein once. The table lists approximately 1.5 million distinct CDR3 sequences, 35% to 45% of them singletons. Germline assignment: CDR1 MNHEY and CDR2 SVGEGT. The CDR3 runs to 15 residues. At least 5.5 micrograms of total RNA were extracted per sample.

This receptor was taken from a woman under 30 in good health. The gene calls are TRBV6-2 or TRBV6-3 and TRBJ2-1; TRBD2 is a possible D gene (5 bases). The assigned J gene may be wrong: the sequence end matches TRBJ2-7 better. What was sequenced was blood. In nucleotides, the CDR3 is TGTGCCAGCAGCTATAGCGAGAGCACCTACAATGAGCAGTACTTC. This codes for CASSYSESTYNEQYF.